A single sample is the source of the 11 T cell receptor beta chains below, sequenced in a study of vaccination and CD4 T cells after COVID-19 (dated 2022 in TCRdb). The protocol used for the library was PCR. Sequencing used an Illumina iSeq 100. DNA from cultured CD4+ T cells was subjected to TCR sequencing with the Oncomine TCR Beta short-read assay at the Johns Hopkins FTIC core. TCRdb itself trimmed the public reads at Q25 with fastp, ran MiXCR and retained productive beta chains. When rows share a CDR3 protein, they turn into one entry using the most common DNA and genes. Present in this sample are a few thousand distinct CDR3 sequences, 44% of which were seen just once. Around 40% of the sample rests with the top ten. The treatment or condition label, read with the paper, signifies: approximately 9-day PBMC culture with coronavirus spike peptide pools or control peptides (ViraFEST assay). These receptors have no identified antigens.

Source: CD4+ T cells from blood, cultured in vitro, taken after SARS-CoV-2 vaccination. These receptors originate from a human donor who had recovered from COVID-19.

The chain links TRBV12-3 or TRBV12-4 to TRBJ1-1, with D hard to call. The ends were cut back, 3 bases at V and 1 base at J, with 9 bases in the middle. The CDR3 runs 14 residues. The DNA of the CDR3 is TGTGCCAGCAGTTTTCACAGTTCGAACACTGAAGCTTTCTTT. The encoded protein is CASSFHSSNTEAFF.

V is TRBV20-1 and J is TRBJ2-5; tentatively, D is TRBD2 (7 bases). The V and J ends lost 5 bases and 5 bases respectively, with 15 bases between them. Germline V gene sequence: CDR1 DFQATT, CDR2 SNEGSKA (reference sequence). The length of the CDR3 is 13 residues. The CDR3: CSAEGRGGETQYF. CDR3 nucleotide sequence: TGCAGTGCTGAGGGAAGGGGGGGGGAGACCCAGTACTTC.

In DNA, the CDR3 is TGCAGTGCTAGAGACCAGGCCGGTAGCAATCAGCCCCAGCATTTT. Its protein product is CSARDQAGSNQPQHF. The chain employs TRBV20-1 and TRBJ1-5; the D is unclear. Germline V gene sequence: CDR1 DFQATT, CDR2 SNEGSKA (reference sequence). Between the trimmed V and J ends, which lost 0 bases and 0 bases, there was a span of 9 bases. This CDR3 comprises 15 residues.

The V call is TRBV20-1, the J call TRBJ2-4; D possibly corresponds to TRBD2 (7 bases). Germline CDR1 and CDR2: DFQATT and SNEGSKA (reference sequence). The CDR3 loop spans 18 amino acids. Trimming removed 3 bases from V and 1 base from J, with 22 bases in between. This CDR3 reads CSARGSAGQFSAKNIQYF. CDR3 sequence (DNA): TGCAGTGCTAGGGGGTCAGCGGGACAATTCTCGGCCAAAAACATTCAGTACTTC.

The chain has TRBV4-1 and TRBJ1-5; D might be TRBD1 (5 bases). Germline V gene data show CDR1 as MGHRA and CDR2 as YSYEKL. The CDR3 totals 15 residues. V was cut by 3 bases and J by 0 bases, with 9 bases left in between. CDR3 region: CASSQRGLSNQPQHF. CDR3 nucleotide sequence: TGCGCCAGCAGCCAGCGGGGACTTAGCAATCAGCCCCAGCATTTT.

The chain is built from TRBV10-3 and TRBJ2-2, with 11 bases aligning to TRBD2. Germline V CDR1 and CDR2: ENHRY, SYGVKD. J lost 5 bases, V lost 6 bases, and 11 bases had no gene match. The CDR3 runs 17 residues. CDR3 amino acids: CAIRGTSGSTGTGELFF. The CDR3, as DNA: TGTGCCATCAGGGGGACTAGCGGTTCGACGGGAACCGGGGAGCTGTTTTTT.

The chain combines TRBV21-1 with TRBJ2-7; the table's D call, TRBD1, has no DNA check behind it. TRBV21-1 is an annotated pseudogene. The CDR3 loop spans 16 amino acids. The CDR3 sequence is CASRGGGGGSSYEQYF. For the CDR3, the DNA is TGTGCCAGCAGGGGGGGCGGGGGCGGTTCCTCCTACGAGCAGTACTTC.

This clonotype counts as medium-sized (0.01 to 0.1%). In nucleotides, the CDR3 is TGTGCCAGCAGCTGGACAGCGAACACTGAAGCTTTCTTT. Its translation is CASSWTANTEAFF. The chain links TRBV7-3 to TRBJ1-1; possibly TRBD1 for D (6 bases). The germline gives CDR1 SGHTA, CDR2 FQGTGA. The CDR3 runs 13 residues. V was cut by 4 bases and J by 1 base, with 7 bases left in between.

The chain uses TRBV19 and TRBJ1-6; no definite D call. Deletions cut 8 bases from V and 7 bases from J, with 9 bases between. The CDR3 is made up of 12 amino acids. CDR1 and CDR2 (germline): LNHDA, SQIVND (reference sequence). DNA of the CDR3: TGTGCCAGTTGGGGTTTCAATTCACCCCTCCACTTT. Its protein is CASWGFNSPLHF.

The chain has TRBV7-2 and TRBJ2-7; D ambiguous. Germline V CDR1 and CDR2: SGHTA, FQGNSA. V was trimmed by 5 bases and J by 12 bases, leaving 26 bases between them. The CDR3 has 15 residues. The DNA for the CDR3 is TGTGCCAGCAGCCCCACGACTGCGCCAACATTACGGCGGTACTTC. Translated: CASSPTTAPTLRRYF.

The chain employs TRBV20-1 and TRBJ2-2; TRBD1 agrees at 10 bases. This CDR3 has 15 amino acids. V lost 6 bases, J lost 5 bases, and 9 bases stayed unmatched. Germline lookup yields CDR1 DFQATT and CDR2 SNEGSKA (reference sequence). CDR3: CSAPGGTGATGELFF. CDR3 nucleotides: TGCAGTGCACCCGGGGGGACAGGGGCGACCGGGGAGCTGTTTTTT.